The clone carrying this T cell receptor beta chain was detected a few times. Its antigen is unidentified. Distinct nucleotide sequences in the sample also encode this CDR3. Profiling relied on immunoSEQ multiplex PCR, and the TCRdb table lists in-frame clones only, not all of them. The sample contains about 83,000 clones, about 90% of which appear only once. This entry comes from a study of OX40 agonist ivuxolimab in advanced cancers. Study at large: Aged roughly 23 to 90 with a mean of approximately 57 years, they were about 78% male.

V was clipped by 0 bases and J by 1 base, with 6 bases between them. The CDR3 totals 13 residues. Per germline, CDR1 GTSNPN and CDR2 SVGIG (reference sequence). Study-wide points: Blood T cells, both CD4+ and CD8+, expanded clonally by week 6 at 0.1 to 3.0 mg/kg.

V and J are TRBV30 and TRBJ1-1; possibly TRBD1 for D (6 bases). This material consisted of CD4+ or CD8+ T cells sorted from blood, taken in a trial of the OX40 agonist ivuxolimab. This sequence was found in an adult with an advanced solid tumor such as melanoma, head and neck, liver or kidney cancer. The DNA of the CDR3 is TGTGCCTGGAGTGTAGGGGGGAACACTGAAGCTTTCTTT. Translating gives CAWSVGGNTEAFF.